The 15 T cell receptor beta chains below were found in one sample sequenced in a study of blood T cells in healthy people across ages. Combining a sample-barcoded 5' primer with a J-beta primer mix, a second PCR ran for roughly 6 to 12 cycles. TCRdb re-called the 5' RACE reads through MiXCR, storing one row per CDR3 protein. Of 780,000 or so distinct CDR3 sequences detected, 53% appear once; the ten largest clones hold around 40%. Sequences were obtained from blood. The origin of the receptors is a man older than 75 in good health.

The chain uses TRBV12-3 or TRBV12-4 and TRBJ1-5; TRBD1 matches at 10 bases. The V gene end was trimmed by 2 bases and the J gene end by 5 bases; junction bases not matched to a gene: 12. The CDR3 is 18 amino acids. Here the CDR3 DNA reads TGTGCCAGCAGTTTATTCAAAATGGACAGGGGGGGGCATCAGCCCCAGCATTTT. Its protein product is CASSLFKMDRGGHQPQHF.

This clonotype has a handful of counts. The J gene is TRBJ1-1, the V gene TRBV7-2, with TRBD1 as a possible D gene (6 bases). Trimming cost V 4 bases and J 8 bases, with 11 bases left between them. The CDR3 sequence is 12 residues long. Germline V gives CDR1 SGHTA, CDR2 FQGNSA. The chain's CDR3 is CASSSGGPEAFF. In nucleotides, the CDR3 is TGTGCCAGCAGCTCCGGGGGCCCAGAAGCTTTCTTT.

The genes are TRBV6-5 and TRBJ2-3; 8 nucleotides align to TRBD2. Per germline, CDR1 MNHEY and CDR2 SVGAGI. The CDR3 loop spans 15 amino acids. With 4 bases clipped from V and 14 bases from J, the junction kept 17 bases outside the gene matches. The CDR3 loop is CASSSGLAGGTEAYF. The CDR3 DNA reads TGTGCCAGCAGTTCAGGGCTAGCGGGTGGGACTGAGGCGTATTTT.

The chain couples TRBV24-1 to TRBJ2-7; TRBD2 is a possible D gene (6 bases). The assigned J gene may be wrong: the sequence end matches TRBJ2-5 better. The CDR3 length is 15 residues. CDR1 is KGHDR, CDR2 SFDVKD, per germline. CDR3 sequence: CATSDGTYEQETQYF. CDR3 nucleotide sequence: TGTGCCACCAGTGACGGGACTTACGAACAAGAGACCCAGTACTTC.

This clonotype was detected a few times. The V gene is TRBV28, the J gene TRBJ2-7; D unclear. The CDR3 covers 13 residues. Germline V lookup: CDR1 MDHEN, CDR2 SYDVKM. Trimming removed 6 bases at V and 3 bases at J, with 12 bases between. The CDR3 sequence: CASSQGRVYEQYF. The CDR3 region has the DNA TGTGCCAGCAGCCAAGGTCGGGTCTACGAGCAGTACTTC.

This clonotype was found once. The chain joins TRBV20-1 to TRBJ1-5; 10 bases are a match to TRBD1. J gave up 7 bases and V 6 bases, and 12 bases lay outside the gene matches. This CDR3 region has 15 residues. Germline V gene data show CDR1 as DFQATT and CDR2 as SNEGSKA (reference sequence). In DNA form, the CDR3 reads TGCAGTGCAAATCCGGGACAGGGGTGGGGACAGCCCCAGCATTTT. Translation gives CSANPGQGWGQPQHF.

The CDR3 DNA is TGCAGCGTCATTATACCGGGACTGGGGAGAGAGACCCAGTACTTC. Translation: CSVIIPGLGRETQYF. The chain couples TRBV29-1 to TRBJ2-5; TRBD2 might be the D (6 bases). Trimming removed 6 bases from V and 4 bases from J, with 21 bases in between. CDR3 size: 15 residues. Germline V gene sequence: CDR1 SQVTM, CDR2 ANQGSEA.

J is TRBJ2-1 and V is TRBV25-1, with D tentatively TRBD1 or TRBD2 (5 bases each). The CDR3 is 16 residues long. Germline CDR1 MGHDK, CDR2 SYGVNS. The V end lost 0 bases, the J end lost 7 bases, and 16 bases lay between the germline ends. The CDR3 protein is CASSEYRGSFSNEQFF. CDR3 nucleotides: TGTGCCAGCAGTGAATATCGGGGCAGCTTTAGTAATGAGCAGTTCTTC.

A few counts support this clonotype. This chain joins TRBV21-1 and TRBJ2-7; the table's TRBD1 call for D was not verified on the DNA. TRBV21-1 is a listed pseudogene. The CDR3 length is 14 residues. CDR3 protein: CASPQDRGPYEQYF. The CDR3 DNA reads as TGTGCCTCCCCACAGGACAGGGGACCCTACGAGCAGTACTTC.

The rearrangement links TRBV7-2 to TRBJ2-3; 16 bases align to TRBD2. The CDR3 spans 16 residues. J gave up 9 bases and V 5 bases, and 8 bases lay outside the gene matches. In germline, CDR1 is SGHTA, CDR2 FQGNSA. The CDR3 loop is CASSPRGLAGGVTQYF. CDR3 DNA: TGTGCCAGCAGCCCACGGGGACTAGCGGGAGGGGTGACGCAGTATTTT.

This clonotype was detected a few times. The chain carries TRBV3-1 and TRBJ1-3, with a weak D call TRBD1 (6 bases). CDR1 is LGHDT, CDR2 YNNKEL, per germline (reference sequence). V was cut by 1 base and J by 0 bases, with 10 bases left in between. This CDR3 is built from 16 residues. CDR3: CASSQGDKVSGNTIYF. In DNA, the CDR3 is TGTGCCAGCAGCCAAGGGGACAAGGTCTCTGGAAACACCATATATTTT.

The chain combines TRBV6-2 or TRBV6-3 with TRBJ1-6, with D unresolved. Germline V gene data show CDR1 as MNHEY and CDR2 as SVGEGT. Trimming took 0 bases from V and 10 from J, leaving 19 bases between them. The CDR3 covers 17 residues. CDR3: CASSYSRRNLKVSPLHF. The DNA for the CDR3 is TGTGCCAGCAGTTACTCCCGGAGGAATCTGAAGGTCTCACCCCTCCACTTT.

V gene TRBV6-2 or TRBV6-3 combines with J gene TRBJ2-7, with D perhaps TRBD1 (5 bases). V was clipped by 7 bases and J by 5 bases, with 15 bases between them. Looked up from germline, CDR1 is MNHEY and CDR2 is SVGEGT. The CDR3 covers 13 residues. CDR3: CASNWGNLDEQYF. The CDR3 DNA sequence: TGTGCCAGCAATTGGGGCAATCTGGACGAGCAGTACTTC.

The chain links TRBV29-1 to TRBJ2-1, with D perhaps matching TRBD2 (7 bases). The germline gives CDR1 SQVTM, CDR2 ANQGSEA. The length of the CDR3 is 10 residues. V was clipped by 7 bases and J by 10 bases, with 11 bases between them. This CDR3 is CSGGGEEQFF. CDR3 coding DNA: TGCAGCGGAGGGGGGGAAGAGCAGTTCTTC.

In the case of this clonotype: This may come from a read error, since a much larger clone is one base off. The rearrangement links TRBV6-1 to TRBJ2-7, with D perhaps TRBD1 (5 bases). Trimming removed 1 base from V and 0 bases from J, with 7 bases in between. In germline, CDR1 is MNHNS, CDR2 SASEGT. There are 14 residues in the CDR3. CDR3 sequence: CASSEVDSSYEQYF. The CDR3 DNA reads as TGTGCCAGCAGTGAAGTCGACAGCTCCTACGAGCAGTACTTC.